This T cell receptor (beta chain) was observed in a study of OX40 agonist ivuxolimab in advanced cancers. Samples were taken at baseline and on day 1 of cycles 4 and 7. Only in-frame clones appear in the TCRdb table, and some are missing; sequencing was by immunoSEQ multiplex PCR. The sample records some 30,000 clones, over 80% being singletons. Concerning this clone: Its target is not known.

The CDR3 is made up of 15 amino acids. The V gene lost 4 bases and the J gene lost 4 bases, with 14 bases spanning the gap. Germline-derived CDR1 and CDR2 are MGHDK and SYGVNS. Study-wide results and caveats: Within 6 weeks, CD4+ and CD8+ blood T cells expanded clonally at 0.1 to 3.0 mg/kg.

The TCR sequence derives from an adult with an advanced solid tumor such as melanoma, head and neck, liver or kidney cancer. The gene calls are TRBV25-1 and TRBJ2-1, with a weak D call TRBD1 (6 bases). The sample here was CD4+ or CD8+ T cells sorted from blood, taken in a trial of the OX40 agonist ivuxolimab. The DNA for the CDR3 is TGTGCCAGCAGTGGAGTAACAGGGTTGTACAATGAGCAGTTCTTC. Its protein product is CASSGVTGLYNEQFF.